Listed here is a single TCR beta chain. This sample was taken from a study of technical replicates of blood from a handful of donors. TCRdb's table, derived via immunoSEQ multiplex PCR, lists solely in-frame clones and lacks some. The sample carries some 70,000 clones, roughly 90% recorded once. CDR3 size: 15 residues. Germline lookup yields CDR1 MNHEY and CDR2 SVGAGI. Losses at the gene ends were 5 bases for V and 7 bases for J; bases not matched to a gene: 8. The origin of this receptor is a human donor in good health. Some clones in this sample may be carry-over from other donors' samples. The sequenced sample was PBMCs. The V and J genes are TRBV6-5 and TRBJ1-4; 9 positions match TRBD1. The CDR3 coding sequence is TGTGCCAGCAGTACCCGACAGGGGGTCGGTGAAAAACTGTTTTTT. This sequence encodes CASSTRQGVGEKLFF.